This T cell receptor (beta chain) was sequenced in a study of circulating tumor DNA in untreated peripheral T-cell lymphoma. Sequencing was performed with immunoSEQ multiplex PCR; in TCRdb, only in-frame clones are kept and a portion is missing. The sample lists more than 450 clones; around 76% were seen once. This CDR3 has 14 amino acids. Germline CDR1 and CDR2: MNHNS and SASEGT. Trimming at V came to 3 bases and at J to 4 bases, leaving 5 bases not matched to a gene. Input material: cell-free DNA from blood serum. The chain is built from TRBV6-1 and TRBJ1-1, with 7 nucleotides matching TRBD1. This clonotype originated in a human donor with peripheral T-cell lymphoma. The CDR3 region is CASSEYRGFTEAFF. CDR3 bases: TGTGCCAGCAGTGAGTACAGGGGCTTCACTGAAGCTTTCTTT.